Listed below are T cell receptor beta chains from one sample, sequenced in a study of blood T cell repertoires in COVID-19. The method was immunoSEQ multiplex PCR; TCRdb's version includes in-frame clones alone and lacks a portion of them. Altogether about 53,000 clones are present, roughly 77% being singletons, with the ten largest covering 43%. Material: peripheral blood. The receptors stem from a man aged 70-80 years with active or convalescent COVID-19. Both conserved end residues are part of each CDR3. D genes are given only for firm matches. Where a row states a size, it is once, few, many or the class of an expanded clone; other rows omit it.

d_call: -; clone_size: once; v_call: TRBV5-5; j_call: TRBJ1-3; cdr3_nt: TGTGCCAGCACCTTTTCGGGGTCTACTGGAAACACCATATATTTT; cdr3_aa: CASTFSGSTGNTIYF
d_call: -; clone_size: few; v_call: TRBV18; j_call: TRBJ2-5; cdr3_nt: TGTGCCAGCTCATTGACAGAGAAAGAGACCCAGTACTTC; cdr3_aa: CASSLTEKETQYF
d_call: TRBD2; clone_size: once; v_call: TRBV18; j_call: TRBJ2-3; cdr3_nt: TGTGCCAGCTCACCCAGGACTAGAGCTAGCACAGATACGCAGTATTTT; cdr3_aa: CASSPRTRASTDTQYF
d_call: TRBD1; clone_size: -; v_call: TRBV29-1; j_call: TRBJ2-6; cdr3_nt: TGCAGCTTTACAGGGGGCCTCTCTGGGGCCAACGTCCTGACTTTC; cdr3_aa: CSFTGGLSGANVLTF
d_call: -; clone_size: -; v_call: TRBV2; j_call: TRBJ2-1; cdr3_nt: TGTGCCAGCACTCCCCTCAGCGGACGTGTCTCCTACAATGAGCAGTTCTTC; cdr3_aa: CASTPLSGRVSYNEQFF
d_call: -; clone_size: -; v_call: TRBV19; j_call: TRBJ1-5; cdr3_nt: TGCGCCAGTAGCACGGGACAAAATCAGCCCCAGCATTTT; cdr3_aa: CASSTGQNQPQHF
d_call: -; clone_size: -; v_call: TRBV5-6; j_call: TRBJ1-1; cdr3_nt: TGTGCCAGCAGTTACAGTCCTCGGAACACTGAAGCTTTCTTT; cdr3_aa: CASSYSPRNTEAFF
d_call: -; clone_size: -; v_call: TRBV5-4; j_call: TRBJ1-3; cdr3_nt: TGTGCCAGCAGCCAAGGTGGGGAGTCTGGAAACACCATATATTTT; cdr3_aa: CASSQGGESGNTIYF
d_call: TRBD1; clone_size: -; v_call: TRBV6-5; j_call: TRBJ1-1; cdr3_nt: TGTGCCAGCAGTCTTATACAGGGGGACACTGAAGCTTTCTTT; cdr3_aa: CASSLIQGDTEAFF
d_call: -; clone_size: -; v_call: TRBV5-6; j_call: TRBJ2-3; cdr3_nt: TGTGCCAGCAGCTTGAGGTTGGGGGGTCGCGCAGATACGCAGTATTTT; cdr3_aa: CASSLRLGGRADTQYF
d_call: -; clone_size: few; v_call: TRBV3-1/TRBV3-2; j_call: TRBJ1-4; cdr3_nt: TGTGCCAGCAGCCAACCCGGGGGGCTTGGTGAAAAACTGTTTTTT; cdr3_aa: CASSQPGGLGEKLFF
d_call: -; clone_size: -; v_call: TRBV7-9; j_call: TRBJ2-7; cdr3_nt: TGTGCCAGCAGCTTGCTAGCGCAGAGCTCCTACGAGCAGTACTTC; cdr3_aa: CASSLLAQSSYEQYF
d_call: -; clone_size: -; v_call: TRBV7-2; j_call: TRBJ1-5; cdr3_nt: TGTGCCAGCACCTACGGGGGTAGCAATCAGCCCCAGCATTTT; cdr3_aa: CASTYGGSNQPQHF
d_call: -; clone_size: -; v_call: TRBV20-1; j_call: TRBJ1-5; cdr3_nt: TGCAGTGCTAGTGGACAGAATAGCAATCAGCCCCAGCATTTT; cdr3_aa: CSASGQNSNQPQHF
d_call: -; clone_size: -; v_call: TRBV4-3; j_call: TRBJ1-1; cdr3_nt: TGCGCCAGCAGCCAAAGGGCAGGGGACACTGAAGCTTTCTTT; cdr3_aa: CASSQRAGDTEAFF
d_call: TRBD1; clone_size: -; v_call: TRBV6-2/TRBV6-3; j_call: TRBJ1-2; cdr3_nt: TGTGCCAGCAGTACCTTGGGACAGGCCTTCGGGGACTATGGCTACACCTTC; cdr3_aa: CASSTLGQAFGDYGYTF
d_call: TRBD1; clone_size: few; v_call: TRBV30; j_call: TRBJ1-1; cdr3_nt: TGTGCCTGCATCCGACAGGGTGGAGGAATGAACACTGAAGCTTTCTTT; cdr3_aa: CACIRQGGGMNTEAFF
d_call: -; clone_size: -; v_call: TRBV7-9; j_call: TRBJ1-1; cdr3_nt: TGTGCCCTACGGGGGGTACCTGAAGCTTTCTTT; cdr3_aa: CALRGVPEAFF
d_call: -; clone_size: -; v_call: TRBV3-1/TRBV3-2; j_call: TRBJ2-7; cdr3_nt: TGTGCCAGCAGCCAAGGGAGTATTTACGAGCAGTACTTC; cdr3_aa: CASSQGSIYEQYF
d_call: -; clone_size: -; v_call: TRBV4-3; j_call: TRBJ2-1; cdr3_nt: TGCGCCAGCAGCCAGGATGCCAGGGGTTATGAGCAGTTCTTC; cdr3_aa: CASSQDARGYEQFF
d_call: TRBD2; clone_size: -; v_call: TRBV5-6; j_call: TRBJ2-3; cdr3_nt: TGTGCCAGCAGCCCAATGGGACTAGCGGACACAGATACGCAGTATTTT; cdr3_aa: CASSPMGLADTDTQYF
d_call: TRBD2; clone_size: -; v_call: TRBV9; j_call: TRBJ2-3; cdr3_nt: TGTGCCAGCAGCTACCGTGGGGGGGGGTCAGATACGCAGTATTTT; cdr3_aa: CASSYRGGGSDTQYF
d_call: -; clone_size: -; v_call: TRBV11-3; j_call: TRBJ2-7; cdr3_nt: TGTGCCAGCAGCTTAGCGTACGAGCAGTACTTC; cdr3_aa: CASSLAYEQYF
d_call: -; clone_size: -; v_call: TRBV3-1/TRBV3-2; j_call: TRBJ1-2; cdr3_nt: TGTGCCAGCAGCCAAGTGGCAGGCAACTATGGCTACACCTTC; cdr3_aa: CASSQVAGNYGYTF
d_call: -; clone_size: -; v_call: TRBV11-3; j_call: TRBJ1-1; cdr3_nt: TGTGCCAGCAGCTTAGGGGGGGTGACCATGAACACTGAAGCTTTCTTT; cdr3_aa: CASSLGGVTMNTEAFF
d_call: -; clone_size: -; v_call: TRBV2; j_call: TRBJ1-2; cdr3_nt: TGTGCCAGCAGTGGAATCGACAGCGTTTACTATGGCTACACCTTC; cdr3_aa: CASSGIDSVYYGYTF
d_call: -; clone_size: few; v_call: TRBV7-2; j_call: TRBJ2-2; cdr3_nt: TGTGCCAGCAGCTTCGAGTACTCAACCGGGGAGCTGTTTTTT; cdr3_aa: CASSFEYSTGELFF
d_call: TRBD1; clone_size: -; v_call: TRBV7-7; j_call: TRBJ2-2; cdr3_nt: TGTGCCAGCAGCTCGGACAGGGGGAACACCGGGGAGCTGTTTTTT; cdr3_aa: CASSSDRGNTGELFF
d_call: -; clone_size: -; v_call: TRBV28; j_call: TRBJ2-4; cdr3_nt: TGTGCCAGCAGTTTCCCCGGGGGCAAAAACATTCAGTACTTC; cdr3_aa: CASSFPGGKNIQYF
d_call: -; clone_size: -; v_call: TRBV4-3; j_call: TRBJ1-1; cdr3_nt: TGCGCCAGCAGCCAAGATTACGGGGACTGGACTGAAGCTTTCTTT; cdr3_aa: CASSQDYGDWTEAFF
d_call: -; clone_size: -; v_call: TRBV10-3; j_call: TRBJ1-1; cdr3_nt: TGTGCCATCAGGAAAGGGGTGAACACTGAAGCTTTCTTT; cdr3_aa: CAIRKGVNTEAFF
d_call: TRBD1; clone_size: -; v_call: TRBV6-5; j_call: TRBJ1-6; cdr3_nt: TGTGCCAGCAGCCCGGGACAGGTGGTACTAACCCTCCACTTT; cdr3_aa: CASSPGQVVLTLHF
d_call: TRBD1; clone_size: -; v_call: TRBV6-5; j_call: TRBJ1-6; cdr3_nt: TGTGCCAGCAGGGGGGACAGGGGGCTATCTTCACCCCTCCACTTT; cdr3_aa: CASRGDRGLSSPLHF
d_call: TRBD2; clone_size: -; v_call: TRBV6-5; j_call: TRBJ2-3; cdr3_nt: TGTGCCAGCAGGCCGGGACTAGAAACAGATACGCAGTATTTT; cdr3_aa: CASRPGLETDTQYF
d_call: TRBD2; clone_size: -; v_call: TRBV7-9; j_call: TRBJ2-5; cdr3_nt: TGTGCCAGCAGCTCGTCTAGCGGGAGACAGACCCAGTACTTC; cdr3_aa: CASSSSSGRQTQYF
d_call: TRBD2; clone_size: -; v_call: TRBV5-1; j_call: TRBJ2-2; cdr3_nt: TGCGCCAGCAGCCTCAAACTAGCGGGAAAAAACACCGGGGAGCTGTTTTTT; cdr3_aa: CASSLKLAGKNTGELFF
d_call: TRBD2; clone_size: -; v_call: TRBV7-9; j_call: TRBJ2-7; cdr3_nt: TGTGCCAGCAGCATCGCGGGGGGGAGGGTATACGAGCAGTACTTC; cdr3_aa: CASSIAGGRVYEQYF
d_call: TRBD1; clone_size: -; v_call: TRBV4-1; j_call: TRBJ1-2; cdr3_nt: TGCGCCAGCAGCCCTCAAGGACGAGGGGGCGGGTATGGCTACACCTTC; cdr3_aa: CASSPQGRGGGYGYTF
d_call: TRBD1; clone_size: -; v_call: TRBV3-1/TRBV3-2; j_call: TRBJ2-3; cdr3_nt: TGTGCCAGCAGCCAAGGGACAGGGTGGACAGATACGCAGTATTTT; cdr3_aa: CASSQGTGWTDTQYF
d_call: TRBD1; clone_size: -; v_call: TRBV28; j_call: TRBJ1-4; cdr3_nt: TGTGCCAGCAGGACCCTTGGGACAGCCGCTAATGAAAAACTGTTTTTT; cdr3_aa: CASRTLGTAANEKLFF